The 14 T cell receptor beta chains below were found in one sample sequenced in a study of blood T cell repertoires in COVID-19. Sequenced by immunoSEQ multiplex PCR; TCRdb stores in-frame clones only, minus some. The sample has roughly 150,000 clones; roughly 86% are singletons. The sequencing input was peripheral blood. The receptors were sampled from a woman at least 80 years old with COVID-19, enrolled during active disease.

This rearrangement joins TRBV6-1 to TRBJ2-5, with TRBD2 identical over 12 bases. The CDR3 totals 16 residues. In germline, CDR1 is MNHNS, CDR2 SASEGT. Unmatched junction bases numbered 8, after V lost 4 bases and J lost 5 bases. In nucleotides, the CDR3 is TGTGCCAGCAGTGCACCTCTAGCGGGAGGGATGGAGACCCAGTACTTC. This codes for CASSAPLAGGMETQYF.

This chain joins TRBV5-1 and TRBJ2-3, with D possibly matching TRBD1 (5 bases). Trimming removed 0 bases from V and 8 bases from J, with 19 bases in between. CDR3 size: 16 residues. CDR1 is SGHRS and CDR2 is YFSETQ in the germline V gene. The CDR3 region is CASSLEAGPRVGTQYF. Written as DNA, the CDR3 is TGCGCCAGCAGCTTGGAAGCAGGGCCCCGAGTGGGTACGCAGTATTTT. Full variable domain (outside the CDR3, taken from reference TRBV5-1 and TRBJ2-3): KAGVTQTPRYLIKTRGQQVTLSCSPISGHRSVSWYQQTPGQGLQFLFEYFSETQRNKGNFPGRFSGRQFSNSRSEMNVSTLELGDSALYLCASSLEAGPRVGTQYFGPGTRLTVL.

The genes are TRBV5-1 and TRBJ2-5; 9 nucleotides align to TRBD2. J was trimmed by 5 bases and V by 10 bases; bases with no gene match: 12. CDR3 size: 14 residues. The germline CDR1 and CDR2 sequences are SGHRS and YFSETQ. The CDR3 DNA reads TGCGCCGCAGCGCGGGAGGGCCGATGGGAGACCCAGTACTTC. This translates into CAAAREGRWETQYF.

This chain uses TRBV4-2 with TRBJ2-2, with TRBD2 matching over 12 bases. Trimming took 3 bases from V and 4 from J; bases not matched to a gene: 12. The CDR3 has 19 amino acids. Germline CDR1 and CDR2: LGHNA and YNFKEQ. In DNA, the CDR3 is TGTGCCAGCAGCCAGAGACTAGCGGGAGTTATTCATAGCACCGGGGAGCTGTTTTTT. Its protein is CASSQRLAGVIHSTGELFF.

This clone has only one observation. The J gene is TRBJ1-2, the V gene TRBV19, with TRBD1 as a possible D gene (6 bases). The CDR3 loop spans 16 amino acids. Trimming stripped 0 bases from V and 2 bases from J, with 13 bases between. The germline V gene has CDR1 LNHDA and CDR2 SQIVND (reference sequence). The CDR3 coding sequence is TGTGCCAGTAGTATAGAAGGGGCCGGACAGAACTATGGCTACACCTTC. It is translated as CASSIEGAGQNYGYTF.

This clone has only one observation. This chain links TRBV15 with TRBJ2-1, with 14 bases matching TRBD2. CDR1 is LNHNV and CDR2 is YYDKDF in the germline V gene (reference sequence). The CDR3 has 16 amino acids. V dropped 1 base and J dropped 6; count of bases not matched to a gene: 2. CDR3: CATSRVGTSGSNEQFF. DNA for the CDR3: TGTGCCACCAGCAGAGTCGGGACTAGCGGGAGCAATGAGCAGTTCTTC.

The chain is built from TRBV4-3 and TRBJ1-2, with 7 bases that match TRBD1. This CDR3 spans 15 amino acids. The V gene's germline CDR1 is LGHNA and CDR2 YSLEER. The ends lost 1 base at V and 2 bases at J; junction bases unmatched: 4. The DNA of the CDR3 is TGCGCCAGCAGCCAAGTGGCAGGGGGAAACTATGGCTACACCTTC. Its translation: CASSQVAGGNYGYTF.

This clone has more than one count but fewer than ten. The rearrangement uses TRBV21-1 and TRBJ2-1; the table names TRBD2, a call not compared with the DNA. TRBV21-1 is annotated as a pseudogene. This CDR3 comprises 17 residues. The CDR3 DNA is TGTGCCAGCAGCAAAGTAATCAGGACTAGCTGTTGCAATGAGCAGTTCTTC. This encodes CASSKVIRTSCCNEQFF.

J is TRBJ2-1 and V is TRBV7-2, with TRBD2 matching over 11 bases. This CDR3 is built from 14 residues. Germline-derived CDR1 and CDR2 are SGHTA and FQGNSA. The V segment lost 7 bases and the J segment 6 bases; nucleotides outside the gene matches: 5. Here the CDR3 DNA reads TGTGCCAGCACCCTCCTAGCGGGAGGCAATGAGCAGTTCTTC. Amino acids: CASTLLAGGNEQFF.

The CDR3 spells CASSAGPAGGTDTQYF. The CDR3 nucleotides read TGCGCCAGCAGCGCGGGACCAGCCGGGGGCACAGATACGCAGTATTTT. The V and J genes are TRBV5-1 and TRBJ2-3; TRBD2 might be the D (6 bases). CDR1 is SGHRS and CDR2 is YFSETQ in the germline V gene. Deletions cut 4 bases from V and 1 base from J, with 16 bases between. The CDR3 is 16 amino acids. Full variable domain (missing parts from reference TRBV5-1 and TRBJ2-3): KAGVTQTPRYLIKTRGQQVTLSCSPISGHRSVSWYQQTPGQGLQFLFEYFSETQRNKGNFPGRFSGRQFSNSRSEMNVSTLELGDSALYLCASSAGPAGGTDTQYFGPGTRLTVL.

This clone has a single count. The genes are TRBV29-1 and TRBJ1-2; maybe TRBD1 (5 bases). The CDR3 sequence is 11 residues long. Germline values: CDR1 SQVTM, CDR2 ANQGSEA. V lost 2 bases to trimming and J lost 7 bases, with 8 bases between them. The CDR3 here is CSVELGGGYTF. CDR3 in DNA: TGCAGCGTTGAACTCGGGGGTGGCTACACCTTC.

V and J are TRBV11-2 and TRBJ2-7; 8 bases fit TRBD1. V lost 2 bases and J lost 4; bases outside the gene matches: 7. This CDR3 has 15 residues. Germline loops: CDR1 SGHAT, CDR2 FQNNGV. The chain's CDR3 is CASSLIRDRSYEQYF. The CDR3 DNA sequence: TGTGCCAGCAGCTTAATTAGGGACAGGTCTTACGAGCAGTACTTC. The variable domain in full, completed from reference TRBV11-2 and TRBJ2-7, reads EAGVAQSPRYKIIEKRQSVAFWCNPISGHATLYWYQQILGQGPKLLIQFQNNGVVDDSQLPKDRFSAERLKGVDSTLKIQPAKLEDSAVYLCASSLIRDRSYEQYFGPGTRLTVT.

CDR3 DNA: TGTGCCAGCAGCCCGCGGACAGCTGTCACCGGGGAGCTGTTTTTT. Translated: CASSPRTAVTGELFF. V usage is TRBV9 and J usage is TRBJ2-2; a weak D match, TRBD1 (6 bases). V gave up 4 bases and J gave up 4 bases, with 14 bases separating them. Looked up from germline, CDR1 is SGDLS and CDR2 is YYNGEE. The CDR3 is made up of 15 amino acids.

The chain carries TRBV28 and TRBJ1-3; the match to TRBD1 covers 10 bases. Looked up from germline, CDR1 is MDHEN and CDR2 is SYDVKM. This CDR3 region has 16 residues. V lost 3 bases to trimming and J lost 2 bases; unmatched junction nucleotides: 4. The CDR3 here is CASSFVGTGAGNTIYF. CDR3 nucleotide sequence: TGTGCCAGCAGTTTCGTTGGGACAGGGGCTGGAAACACCATATATTTT. Full variable domain (remainder filled in from reference TRBV28 and TRBJ1-3): DVKVTQSSRYLVKRTGEKVFLECVQDMDHENMFWYRQDPGLGLRLIYFSYDVKMKEKGDIPEGYSVSREKKERFSLILESASTNQTSMYLCASSFVGTGAGNTIYFGEGSWLTVV.